This T cell receptor beta chain derives from a study of cytomegalovirus exposure and HLA in healthy donors (dated by TCRdb to the late 2010s). The study in broad terms: The 500 to 700 repertoires of the first cohort and the roughly 110 validation repertoires were produced on the same platform, according to a later analysis. The study aimed to test whether signatures of past pathogen exposure could be identified by cataloging public T cell receptors. Along with the approximately 650-subject first cohort, a separate validation cohort of over 90 different subjects was used. The study combined high-throughput TCR immunosequencing, statistical association of individual TCRs with disease status, and machine learning to predict cytomegalovirus infection status. What the authors observed across the whole study: Cytomegalovirus status was reported to be diagnosed by the classifier with high specificity and sensitivity in both the original and validation cohorts. Across donors, most TCR sequences were observed very rarely, whereas some public TCRs were present in many individuals. The study gave a list of about 150 TCR beta chains associated with cytomegalovirus. A later analysis lacked HLA typing for the validation cohort, so it scored co-occurrence in that cohort across all 110 or so repertoires. The authors suggested that the approach could potentially be generalized to other disease states and immunological phenotypes. In a later analysis, TCRs clustered in the first cohort were found to also tend to co-occur in the roughly 120 validation repertoires, with 85% to 95% of cluster scores above 0. In vitro tests confirmed that a few of the cytomegalovirus-associated TCR beta chains recognize cytomegalovirus antigens.

Donors formed part of the validation cohort, which comprised over a hundred subjects and was distinct from the first cohort of over 500 subjects. In regard to this clone: No cognate antigen has been identified for it. Base-call qualities are not available, and no considerably larger clone is one nucleotide away.

The receptor library was made with the immunoSEQ multiplex PCR assay. From the authors' description of their analysis: A statistical classification framework was built to diagnose cytomegalovirus status from the catalog of TCR beta chain sequences. In its TCRdb copy, this immuneACCESS table keeps in-frame sequences only and misses some clones. Where compared with another copy, unresolved V genes explain less than half of these, and the others have no known cause. V and J calls plus clone size are reproduced from that table; the DNA served to infer D and trimming. This sample gives roughly 140,000 clones in total; approximately 91% of them show up just once. The biggest ten clones account for about 0.7% of the sample. The sequence was collected from a man younger than 35 in good health and CMV-seronegative. The sample consisted of PBMCs.

DNA sequence: TGTGCCAGCAGCCAGGACAGGGGGCAGGAAAAACTGTTTTTT. Translated, this is CASSQDRGQEKLFF. The chain couples TRBV5-4 to TRBJ1-4, with TRBD1 identical over 11 junction bases. The CDR3 sequence holds 14 residues, the cysteine and phenylalanine included. The DNA shown is the 42-base CDR3, in frame from base 1. Trimming removed 4 bases from V and 8 bases from J; the gene matches leave 4 bases unexplained. Based on the germline V gene (reference sequence), the CDR1 and CDR2 sequences are SGHNT and YYREEE.